Below, 26 T cell receptor beta chains from the same sample are listed, as sequenced in a study of neoadjuvant anti-PD-1 for oral cavity cancer (dated by TCRdb to about 2021). Library construction relied on the immunoSEQ multiplex PCR assay. In TCRdb, the immuneACCESS table is reduced to in-frame sequences with V and J assigned. These tables do not hold every clone; where another copy was compared, an unresolved V gene accounts for under half, and the others remain unexplained. The sample yields about 23,000 clones; 40% to 50% were counted once. The top ten hold approximately 40% of the sample. According to the study, the label for this sample's time point signals: after neoadjuvant nivolumab, at surgical resection. This specimen was tumor tissue, taken after nivolumab (anti-PD-1) treatment. The origin of the receptors is a person between 40 and 79 years old with oral cavity squamous cell carcinoma.

The sample holds a few counts of this clone. The CDR3 DNA sequence: TGTGCCAGCAGCTTAGGTCGCAATAACTATGGCTACACCTTC. Its protein product is CASSLGRNNYGYTF. The J gene is TRBJ1-2, the V gene TRBV7-9; D is unclear. The CDR3 extends over 14 amino acids. CDR1 is SEHNR, CDR2 FQNEAQ, per germline (reference sequence). V lost 1 base and J lost 1, with 7 bases in between.

This clone was counted a few times. In nucleotides, the CDR3 is TGTGCCAGTAAGATAGGAGGGGATAATTCACCCCTCCACTTT. It specifies CASKIGGDNSPLHF. The chain uses TRBV19 and TRBJ1-6; possible D gene TRBD1, 5 bases. The CDR3 is 14 amino acids. Per germline, CDR1 LNHDA and CDR2 SQIVND (reference sequence). V was clipped by 7 bases and J by 5 bases, with 12 bases between them.

This clone was seen more than once but under ten times. The genes are TRBV18 and TRBJ2-5; 14 bases match TRBD2. Germline V gene lookup returns CDR1 KGHSH and CDR2 LQKENI. The V and J ends lost 4 bases and 5 bases, in that order; junction bases with no gene match: 6. CDR3 length: 16 residues. CDR3 region: CASSRRLAGGTETQYF. The CDR3 region has the DNA TGTGCCAGCTCACGAAGACTAGCGGGGGGGACGGAGACCCAGTACTTC. The full variable domain, its missing parts supplied by reference TRBV18 and TRBJ2-5, is NAGVMQNPRHLVRRRGQEARLRCSPMKGHSHVYWYRQLPEEGLKFMVYLQKENIIDESGMPKERFSAEFPKEGPSILRIQQVVRGDSAAYFCASSRRLAGGTETQYFGPGTRLLVL.

This clone is classed as medium-sized. Relative to the germline gene, one junction end is altered; a read error may explain this. The CDR3 DNA follows: TGTGCCAGCAGCTTGGAACCGGGACATAACTTTCGATTC. Translated, it gives CASSLEPGHNFRF. The chain carries TRBV5-6 and TRBJ2-4, with D tentatively TRBD1 (6 bases). CDR3 length equals 13 residues. From germline, CDR1 is SGHDT and CDR2 YYEEEE.

The genes are TRBV7-9 and TRBJ2-3, with D perhaps matching TRBD1 (5 bases). The CDR3 sequence is 15 residues long. V lost 3 bases, J lost 2 bases, and 12 bases lay in between. Germline loops: CDR1 SEHNR, CDR2 FQNEAQ (reference sequence). The CDR3: CASSLVGAPTDTQYF. The CDR3 DNA sequence: TGTGCCAGCAGCTTGGTAGGGGCGCCCACAGATACGCAGTATTTT.

The chain recombines TRBV5-1 with TRBJ2-1; TRBD2 matches at 10 bases. After removal of 4 bases from V and 7 bases from J, the junction contained 2 bases not matched to a gene. In germline, CDR1 is SGHRS, CDR2 YFSETQ. The length of the CDR3 is 13 residues. The CDR3 protein is CASSGGLANEQFF. CDR3 nucleotides: TGCGCCAGCAGCGGGGGACTAGCGAATGAGCAGTTCTTC.

This sequence joins TRBV6-5 and TRBJ1-6; D ambiguous. There are 16 residues in the CDR3. Trimming left V 0 bases short and J 8 bases short, with 14 bases between. Germline loops: CDR1 MNHEY, CDR2 SVGAGI. CDR3 nucleotide sequence: TGTGCCAGCAGTTACTCTCTCGAAAAAATAGATTCACCCCTCCACTTT. This codes for CASSYSLEKIDSPLHF.

The table lists this clone with a count of one. The gene calls are TRBV4-2 and TRBJ1-5; TRBD1 agrees at 8 bases. Germline V lookup: CDR1 LGHNA, CDR2 YNFKEQ. Trimming cost V 0 bases and J 6 bases; bases outside gene matches: 7. CDR3 length: 16 amino acids. The DNA of the CDR3 is TGTGCCAGCAGCCAAGATTGGGCAGGGGGCGGTCAGCCCCAGCATTTT. This sequence encodes CASSQDWAGGGQPQHF.

This clone was counted at least ten times. The rearrangement joins TRBV7-2 to TRBJ2-3, with D possibly TRBD2 on 6 matching bases. V was cut by 5 bases and J by 13 bases, with 22 bases left in between. Per the germline V gene, CDR1 is SGHTA and CDR2 is FQGNSA. The CDR3 spans 14 residues. The CDR3 sequence is CASSPSSDLAPEYF. CDR3 nucleotide sequence: TGTGCCAGCAGCCCAAGCAGCGATCTAGCGCCAGAGTATTTT.

The V call is TRBV10-1, the J call TRBJ2-7, with 7 bases fitting TRBD1. Unmatched junction bases numbered 6, after V lost 4 bases and J lost 6 bases. Per the germline V gene, CDR1 is WNHNN and CDR2 is SYGVQD (reference sequence). This CDR3 has 13 amino acids. CDR3 residues: CASSASGGSEQYF. The DNA of the CDR3 is TGCGCCAGCAGTGCCTCAGGGGGAAGCGAGCAGTACTTC.

The rearrangement links TRBV11-3 to TRBJ2-2; maybe TRBD2 (5 bases). Trimming shortened V by 0 bases and J by 11 bases, and 16 bases separated the two germline ends. Germline CDR1 is SGHNT and CDR2 is YENEEA. This CDR3 contains 15 residues. The DNA of the CDR3 is TGTGCCAGCAGCTTAGATGGGAGCTCGGTCGGAGAGCTGTTTTTT. Amino acids: CASSLDGSSVGELFF.

The V and J genes are TRBV29-1 and TRBJ1-1; D not resolved. The ends were cut back, 2 bases at V and 4 bases at J, with 11 bases in the middle. The V gene's germline CDR1 is SQVTM and CDR2 ANQGSEA. The CDR3 consists of 13 residues. This CDR3 is CSVEPALATEAFF. Here the CDR3 DNA reads TGCAGCGTTGAACCAGCTTTGGCCACTGAAGCTTTCTTT.

The chain couples TRBV6-1 to TRBJ2-1, with 8 bases identical to TRBD1. Germline assignment: CDR1 MNHNS and CDR2 SASEGT. J lost 9 bases, V lost 5 bases, and 9 bases had no gene match. The CDR3 has 14 residues. The CDR3 sequence is CASSKTGEFAEQFF. Written as DNA, the CDR3 is TGTGCCAGCAGTAAGACAGGGGAATTTGCTGAGCAGTTCTTC.

The V and J genes are TRBV5-1 and TRBJ1-1; a weak D match, TRBD1 (6 bases). V lost 3 bases to trimming and J lost 4 bases, with 19 bases between them. This CDR3 is built from 16 residues. CDR1 SGHRS and CDR2 YFSETQ come from the germline V gene. CDR3 sequence (DNA): TGCGCCAGCAGCTCCGACATTCGGGGGGCGGGCACTGAAGCTTTCTTT. Translation gives CASSSDIRGAGTEAFF.

This rearrangement joins TRBV7-8 to TRBJ2-2, with 8 positions matching TRBD1. Germline V CDR1 and CDR2: SGHVS, FQNEAQ. CDR3 length: 14 residues. After removal of 6 bases from V and 4 bases from J, the junction contained 4 bases not matched to a gene. The CDR3 loop reads CASRPTGATGELFF. CDR3 nucleotides: TGTGCCAGCAGGCCGACAGGGGCCACCGGGGAGCTGTTTTTT. The whole variable domain, filled in from reference TRBV7-8 and TRBJ2-2, reads GAGVSQSPRYKVAKRGQDVALRCDPISGHVSLFWYQQALGQGPEFLTYFQNEAQLDKSGLPSDRFFAERPEGSVSTLKIQRTQQEDSAVYLCASRPTGATGELFFGEGSRLTVL.

The chain combines TRBV28 with TRBJ2-2; no clear D. CDR1 is MDHEN, CDR2 SYDVKM, per germline. Trimming shortened V by 8 bases and J by 0 bases, and 7 bases separated the two germline ends. The CDR3 covers 13 residues. The CDR3 coding sequence is TGTGCCAGCCGGGCACCGAACACCGGGGAGCTGTTTTTT. This gives the protein CASRAPNTGELFF. The full variable domain, completed using reference TRBV28 and TRBJ2-2, is DVKVTQSSRYLVKRTGEKVFLECVQDMDHENMFWYRQDPGLGLRLIYFSYDVKMKEKGDIPEGYSVSREKKERFSLILESASTNQTSMYLCASRAPNTGELFFGEGSRLTVL.

The chain joins TRBV7-2 to TRBJ1-5, with no clear D. The ends were cut back, 4 bases at V and 3 bases at J, with 7 bases in the middle. The length of the CDR3 is 13 residues. In germline, CDR1 is SGHTA, CDR2 FQGNSA. CDR3 DNA: TGTGCCAGCAGCTGGGAGGCCAATCAGCCCCAGCATTTT. This gives the protein CASSWEANQPQHF.

The V gene is TRBV27, the J gene TRBJ1-6, with a possible D match to TRBD1 (5 bases). Germline-derived CDR1 and CDR2 are MNHEY and SMNVEV (reference sequence). Deletions cut 10 bases from V and 1 base from J, with 14 bases between. CDR3 length: 15 amino acids. CDR3 sequence reads: CATSRGVSYNSPLHF. The CDR3 coding sequence is TGTGCCACGTCGCGGGGGGTATCCTATAATTCACCCCTCCACTTT.

This clone was found a few times. This chain joins TRBV19 and TRBJ1-4; D gene uncertain. The V gene's germline CDR1 is LNHDA and CDR2 SQIVND (reference sequence). The V end was cut by 3 bases, the J end by 2 bases, with 7 bases between. The CDR3 has 14 residues. In nucleotides, the CDR3 is TGTGCCAGTAGTATCAGTGAGACTAATGAAAAACTGTTTTTT. Translating it yields CASSISETNEKLFF.

The chain employs TRBV7-2 and TRBJ2-5; tentatively, D is TRBD1 (6 bases). The V end was cut by 5 bases, the J end by 6 bases, with 19 bases between. There are 15 residues in the CDR3. Germline V CDR1 and CDR2: SGHTA, FQGNSA. CDR3 coding DNA: TGTGCCAGCAGCGAACTACAGGGAGTTATACAGACCCAGTACTTC. Amino acid sequence: CASSELQGVIQTQYF. The whole variable domain, remainder taken from reference TRBV7-2 and TRBJ2-5, is GAGVSQSPSNKVTEKGKDVELRCDPISGHTALYWYRQSLGQGLEFLIYFQGNSAPDKSGLPSDRFSAERTGGSVSTLTIQRTQQEDSAVYLCASSELQGVIQTQYFGPGTRLLVL.

This clone turned up a few times. The chain has TRBV4-2 and TRBJ2-1, with 8 bases lining up with TRBD2. CDR1 is LGHNA and CDR2 is YNFKEQ in the germline V gene. The CDR3 has 14 residues. V shed 4 bases, J shed 4 bases, and the junction held 3 bases outside the gene matches. CDR3 bases: TGTGCCAGCAGCCCCGGACTAGCTTACAATGAGCAGTTCTTC. Its translation is CASSPGLAYNEQFF.

The rearrangement uses TRBV5-4 and TRBJ2-3, with 7 bases that match TRBD1. CDR1 is SGHNT, CDR2 YYREEE, per germline (reference sequence). J lost 3 bases, V lost 0 bases, and 7 bases had no gene match. The CDR3 loop spans 16 amino acids. The CDR3 DNA sequence: TGTGCCAGCAGCTTGGCCTCAGGGGGTGGAACAGATACGCAGTATTTT. Translation gives CASSLASGGGTDTQYF.

This clone was seen only a few times. The rearrangement uses TRBV9 and TRBJ2-4; 8 nucleotides align to TRBD2. CDR1 and CDR2 from the germline V gene are SGDLS and YYNGEE. This CDR3 spans 12 amino acids. The V segment lost 4 bases and the J segment 7 bases; nucleotides outside the gene matches: 1. The CDR3 sequence: CASSPGGNIQYF. CDR3 nucleotide sequence: TGTGCCAGCAGCCCGGGAGGGAACATTCAGTACTTC. The full variable domain, with the rest looked up from reference TRBV9 and TRBJ2-4, is DSGVTQTPKHLITATGQRVTLRCSPRSGDLSVYWYQQSLDQGLQFLIQYYNGEERAKGNILERFSAQQFPDLHSELNLSSLELGDSALYFCASSPGGNIQYFGAGTRLSVL.

This clone was recorded only once. The rearrangement uses TRBV27 and TRBJ1-1, with TRBD1 matching 7 bases. The CDR3 is made up of 15 amino acids. V lost 2 bases and J lost 2; bases outside the gene matches: 5. Germline V gene data show CDR1 as MNHEY and CDR2 as SMNVEV (reference sequence). The CDR3 here is CASSLADRANTEAFF. The CDR3 coding sequence is TGTGCCAGCAGTTTAGCCGACAGGGCTAACACTGAAGCTTTCTTT.

This clone showed up just a few times. The V call is TRBV2, the J call TRBJ2-3, with no clear D. The CDR3 runs 14 residues. From germline, CDR1 is SNHLY and CDR2 FYNNEI. Trimming removed 2 bases from V and 4 bases from J, with 10 bases in between. The CDR3 sequence is CASSERTMADTQYF. The CDR3 DNA reads as TGTGCCAGCAGTGAAAGGACGATGGCAGATACGCAGTATTTT.

This rearrangement joins TRBV29-1 to TRBJ1-1; D may be TRBD1 (6 bases). Trimming removed 6 bases at V and 11 bases at J, with 19 bases between. The CDR3 contains 12 residues. CDR1 and CDR2 (germline): SQVTM, ANQGSEA. The CDR3 coding sequence is TGCAGCGTGGGGGACACGGCAGGGAGGGCTTTCTTT. Encoded protein: CSVGDTAGRAFF.